This T cell receptor (beta chain) was observed in a study of CXCR3-negative and CXCR3-positive naive CD8 T cells. Whole-study context: Collectively, the libraries yielded about 140 million TRB reads in total, at about 1.5 +/- 0.3 million per library.

Triplicate sorts, around 300,000 cells apiece, were made for each CD8+ T cell subset. Phenotypically, naive CD8+ T cells corresponded to CD45RO-CCR7+CD27+CD95-. UMI labels and 5' RACE were used to prepare the TRB cDNA libraries. TCRdb reanalyzed the 5' RACE reads and collapses them to one entry per CDR3 protein, without DNA. The sample includes 150,000 to 160,000 distinct CDR3 sequences. The CDR3 contains 14 residues. CDR1 and CDR2 from the germline V gene are MGHDK and SYGVNS. As concerns this clonotype: No antigen is known for it.

Overall study findings and caveats: CD5 surface expression was similar among naive subsets, and TCR strength was estimated by inference from TRB CDR3 properties. For CXCR3-positive naive cells, TRB CDR3s were more hydrophobic than those of CXCR3-negative naive cells.

Sequencing used naive CXCR3+ CD8+ T cells from blood. Subset indicated: CD45RO-CCR7+CD27+CD95- naive CD8+ T cells expressing CXCR3 (TNR3+). The chain is built from TRBV25-1 and TRBJ1-1; absent DNA, TCRdb's TRBD1 call cannot be checked. The source is a human donor in good health. Some clones in this sample may be carry-over from other donors' samples. The CDR3 sequence: CASSDRDRAAEAFF.